This is a list of T cell receptor beta chains from one sample in a study of shared clonotypes between healthy human individuals. Profiled with immunoSEQ multiplex PCR; TCRdb holds only in-frame clones, not every one. Here the sample spans about 2.4 million clones, 93% being singletons. Input material: naive CD4+ T cells from PBMCs. The origin of the receptors is a man younger than 30 in good health. Some clones in this sample may be carry-over from other donors' samples. Both conserved end residues are part of each CDR3. Fields, in order: J gene, CDR3 length, V gene, D gene, clone size, CDR3 protein, CDR3 DNA. The D gene is left open where the match is weak. Only some rows state a clone size, as once, few, many or a class for expanded clones.

J: TRBJ1-2; length: 17; V: TRBV4-1; D: .; size: .; CDR3: CASSQPGAGAFNYGYTF; DNA: TGCGCCAGCAGCCAACCCGGGGCGGGGGCGTTTAACTATGGCTACACCTTC
J: TRBJ1-3; length: 15; V: TRBV25-1; D: TRBD1; size: .; CDR3: CASSDGTGSGNTIYF; DNA: TGTGCCAGCAGTGATGGGACAGGCTCTGGAAACACCATATATTTT
J: TRBJ2-6; length: 17; V: TRBV2; D: TRBD1; size: once; CDR3: CASTPGTDFSGANVLTF; DNA: TGTGCCAGCACCCCCGGGACAGATTTCTCTGGGGCCAACGTCCTGACTTTC
J: TRBJ2-3; length: 16; V: TRBV14; D: TRBD1; size: .; CDR3: CASSQTGGSPTDTQYF; DNA: TGTGCCAGCAGCCAAACAGGGGGTTCGCCCACAGATACGCAGTATTTT
J: TRBJ1-1; length: 17; V: TRBV5-1; D: TRBD1; size: once; CDR3: CASRPRDRGTQDTEAFF; DNA: TGCGCCAGCAGGCCCAGGGACAGGGGGACACAGGACACTGAAGCTTTCTTT
J: TRBJ2-3; length: 14; V: TRBV6-1; D: TRBD2; size: .; CDR3: CASMSGGSTDTQYF; DNA: TGTGCCAGCATGTCGGGGGGTAGCACAGATACGCAGTATTTT
J: TRBJ2-2; length: 16; V: TRBV28; D: TRBD2; size: .; CDR3: CASSLSRLAATGELFF; DNA: TGTGCCAGCAGTTTATCGAGACTAGCTGCGACCGGGGAGCTGTTTTTT
J: TRBJ2-3; length: 17; V: TRBV29-1; D: TRBD1; size: .; CDR3: CSVEDQWDRGHVDTQYF; DNA: TGCAGCGTTGAAGATCAGTGGGACAGGGGGCATGTAGATACGCAGTATTTT
J: TRBJ2-2; length: 15; V: TRBV9; D: .; size: .; CDR3: CASRLRDANTGELFF; DNA: TGTGCCAGCAGGTTACGGGACGCGAACACCGGGGAGCTGTTTTTT
J: TRBJ1-1; length: 13; V: TRBV5-1; D: .; size: .; CDR3: CASSLGVNTEAFF; DNA: TGCGCCAGCAGCTTGGGAGTGAACACTGAAGCTTTCTTT
J: TRBJ2-7; length: 13; V: TRBV27; D: TRBD2; size: .; CDR3: CATAGREGDEQYF; DNA: TGTGCCACCGCGGGGAGGGAGGGCGACGAGCAGTACTTC
J: TRBJ2-7; length: 18; V: TRBV6-1; D: .; size: .; CDR3: CASSARPYADRIGHEQYF; DNA: TGTGCCAGCAGTGCTAGACCTTACGCCGACCGTATTGGCCACGAGCAGTACTTC
J: TRBJ2-1; length: 11; V: TRBV14; D: .; size: .; CDR3: CASSRSNEQFF; DNA: TGTGCCAGCAGCCGATCAAATGAGCAGTTCTTC
J: TRBJ2-7; length: 13; V: TRBV14; D: .; size: .; CDR3: CASSHGRDYEQYF; DNA: TGTGCCAGCAGCCACGGCAGGGACTACGAGCAGTACTTC